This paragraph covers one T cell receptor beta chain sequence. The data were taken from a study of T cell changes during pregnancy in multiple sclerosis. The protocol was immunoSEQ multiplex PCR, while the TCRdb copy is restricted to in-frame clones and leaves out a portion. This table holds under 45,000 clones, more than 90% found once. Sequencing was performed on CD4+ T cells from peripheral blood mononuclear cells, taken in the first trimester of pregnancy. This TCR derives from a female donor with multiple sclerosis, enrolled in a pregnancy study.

This CDR3 reads CASSTPDRAAYEQYF. In DNA, the CDR3 is TGTGCCAGCAGTACCCCAGACAGGGCAGCCTACGAGCAGTACTTC. The chain joins TRBV28 to TRBJ2-7; 7 nucleotides align to TRBD1. V shed 5 bases and J 2 bases; nucleotides not matched to a gene: 9. Per germline, CDR1 MDHEN and CDR2 SYDVKM. This CDR3 spans 15 amino acids.